The 23 T cell receptor beta chains presented below share a single source sample, sequenced in a study of blood T cell repertoires in COVID-19. Sequencing used immunoSEQ multiplex PCR; TCRdb keeps in-frame clones, though not all of them. The table lists 130,000 to 150,000 clones, 85% to 90% of them singletons. The sequencing input was PBMCs or T cells enriched from blood (not recorded which). These receptors all stem from a woman in her 30s with acute COVID-19.

The rearrangement uses TRBV28 and TRBJ2-1; 12 nucleotides match TRBD2. Trimming removed 4 bases from V and 9 bases from J; junction bases left unmatched: 7. The CDR3 contains 15 residues. Looked up from germline, CDR1 is MDHEN and CDR2 is SYDVKM. The CDR3 spells CASSSLAGGPVEQFF. The DNA for the CDR3 is TGTGCCAGCAGTTCCCTAGCGGGAGGGCCGGTTGAGCAGTTCTTC.

The count of this clone is one. The gene calls are TRBV7-9 and TRBJ2-7; 8 bases are a match to TRBD2. Unmatched junction bases numbered 6, after V lost 3 bases and J lost 5 bases. CDR3 size: 14 residues. Germline V gene data show CDR1 as SEHNR and CDR2 as FQNEAQ (reference sequence). The CDR3: CASSFGSGNDEQYF. The CDR3 region has the DNA TGTGCCAGCAGCTTTGGTAGCGGGAACGACGAGCAGTACTTC.

V is TRBV5-4 and J is TRBJ2-1, with 10 bases lining up with TRBD2. J was trimmed by 5 bases and V by 5 bases; bases with no gene match: 7. CDR1 and CDR2 from the germline V gene are SGHNT and YYREEE (reference sequence). The CDR3 has 15 residues. The DNA for the CDR3 is TGTGCCAGCAGGTTAGCGGGAGGCGGGGACAATGAGCAGTTCTTC. This codes for CASRLAGGGDNEQFF.

The chain recombines TRBV15 with TRBJ2-3, with D perhaps matching TRBD1 (5 bases). CDR1 and CDR2 (germline): LNHNV, YYDKDF (reference sequence). V was pared by 1 base and J by 1 base, with 12 bases between. The CDR3 is made up of 16 amino acids. In nucleotides, the CDR3 is TGTGCCACCAGCAGAGTGGTCGGCAGGGGCACAGATACGCAGTATTTT. Its translation is CATSRVVGRGTDTQYF.

On this clone itself: Other DNA variants within this sample encode the same CDR3. This rearrangement joins TRBV12-3 or TRBV12-4 to TRBJ1-1; D is ambiguous. The CDR3 covers 11 residues. The V and J ends lost 3 bases and 5 bases respectively, with 4 bases between them. The CDR3 DNA reads as TGTGCCAGCAGTTTTTTAACTGAAGCTTTCTTT. Translated, it gives CASSFLTEAFF.

The chain couples TRBV28 to TRBJ2-7, with 7 bases that match TRBD2. Germline V gene sequence: CDR1 MDHEN, CDR2 SYDVKM. This CDR3 has 13 residues. The J segment lost 0 bases and the V segment lost 8 bases, leaving 4 bases of the junction unmatched. CDR3: CASGGGSSYEQYF. Here the CDR3 DNA reads TGTGCCAGCGGGGGGGGGAGCTCCTACGAGCAGTACTTC.

The chain links TRBV6-2 or TRBV6-3 to TRBJ1-1; TRBD1 is a possible D gene (6 bases). The CDR3 contains 14 residues. V shed 4 bases and J shed 5 bases, with 14 bases lying between them. Germline CDR1 MNHEY, CDR2 SVGEGT. The CDR3 nucleotides are TGTGCCAGCAGTTCCCAGGGGTATGATACTGAAGCTTTCTTT. Translation gives CASSSQGYDTEAFF.

V gene TRBV28 combines with J gene TRBJ1-1; a weak D match, TRBD1 (6 bases). Germline V lookup: CDR1 MDHEN, CDR2 SYDVKM. The CDR3 is 11 residues long. V dropped 11 bases and J dropped 5 bases, with 12 bases sitting between them. The chain's CDR3 is CAGAGDTEAFF. CDR3 sequence (DNA): TGTGCCGGGGCAGGGGATACTGAAGCTTTCTTT.

This chain uses TRBV11-2 with TRBJ2-1; TRBD1 is a possible D gene (6 bases). Deletions cut 5 bases from V and 3 bases from J, with 14 bases between. From germline, CDR1 is SGHAT and CDR2 FQNNGV. The CDR3 has 15 residues. The chain's CDR3 is CASSPQQGSYNEQFF. CDR3 in DNA: TGTGCCAGCAGCCCCCAACAGGGAAGCTACAATGAGCAGTTCTTC.

The V gene is TRBV7-9, the J gene TRBJ1-6, with unresolved D. CDR1 is SEHNR, CDR2 FQNEAQ, per germline (reference sequence). This CDR3 is built from 17 residues. V dropped 2 bases and J dropped 0 bases, with 11 bases sitting between them. In DNA form, the CDR3 reads TGTGCCAGCAGCTTAAGAGGGTCCAGCTCCTATAATTCACCCCTCCACTTT. Amino acids: CASSLRGSSSYNSPLHF. Full variable domain (outside the CDR3, taken from reference TRBV7-9 and TRBJ1-6): DTGVSQNPRHKITKRGQNVTFRCDPISEHNRLYWYRQTLGQGPEFLTYFQNEAQLEKSRLLSDRFSAERPKGSFSTLEIQRTEQGDSAMYLCASSLRGSSSYNSPLHFGNGTRLTVT.

Comments on this clone: Within the sample, other DNA sequences also encode this same CDR3. The CDR3 reads CASSLGTGSNQPQHF. DNA for the CDR3: TGTGCCAGCAGCCTCGGGACAGGGTCCAATCAGCCCCAGCATTTT. The chain employs TRBV28 and TRBJ1-5; TRBD1 matches 9 bases. The V segment lost 6 bases and the J segment 3 bases; nucleotides outside the gene matches: 6. The length of the CDR3 is 15 residues. Germline V gene sequence: CDR1 MDHEN, CDR2 SYDVKM.

The V and J genes are TRBV18 and TRBJ1-1; D unclear. The CDR3 runs to 11 residues. The ends were cut back, 1 base at V and 8 bases at J, with 5 bases in the middle. CDR1 is KGHSH, CDR2 LQKENI, per germline. The CDR3 loop reads CASSPREEAFF. In DNA form, the CDR3 reads TGTGCCAGCTCACCACGAGAGGAAGCTTTCTTT.

The chain employs TRBV7-3 and TRBJ1-1, with TRBD1 as a possible D gene (5 bases). CDR3 length equals 13 residues. The germline gives CDR1 SGHTA, CDR2 FQGTGA. Trimming removed 1 base from V and 7 bases from J, with 10 bases in between. CDR3 DNA sequence: TGTGCCAGCAGCTTAATAACAGGAGTTGAAGCTTTCTTT. Translation: CASSLITGVEAFF.

The V call is TRBV28, the J call TRBJ1-1, with 9 positions matching TRBD1. CDR1 and CDR2 from the germline V gene are MDHEN and SYDVKM. V gave up 2 bases and J gave up 1 base; unmatched junction bases: 2. This CDR3 comprises 15 residues. In DNA, the CDR3 is TGTGCCAGCAGTTTACTGGGACAGGGGAACACTGAAGCTTTCTTT. It codes for CASSLLGQGNTEAFF.

V and J are TRBV5-1 and TRBJ1-4; D gene ambiguous. The CDR3 covers 13 residues. CDR1 SGHRS and CDR2 YFSETQ come from the germline V gene. Trimming removed 4 bases from V and 5 bases from J, with 9 bases in between. The chain's CDR3 is CASSAYMNEKLFF. CDR3 nucleotide sequence: TGCGCCAGCAGCGCCTATATGAATGAAAAACTGTTTTTT.

The chain couples TRBV3-1 (or the pseudogene TRBV3-2) to TRBJ2-2; tentative D call: TRBD1 (5 bases). V was cut by 7 bases and J by 5 bases, with 17 bases left in between. Germline CDR1 and CDR2: LGHDT and YNNKEL (reference sequence). The CDR3 contains 15 residues. DNA of the CDR3: TGTGCCAGCAACCTAGGGGCCTTTTCAACCGGGGAGCTGTTTTTT. As protein: CASNLGAFSTGELFF.

The V gene is TRBV28, the J gene TRBJ2-3; D is ambiguous. The CDR3 has 14 residues. Germline values: CDR1 MDHEN, CDR2 SYDVKM. V lost 6 bases to trimming and J lost 1 base, with 11 bases between them. CDR3 bases: TGTGCCAGCAGCTCCATGGGCCGCACAGATACGCAGTATTTT. Its protein is CASSSMGRTDTQYF.

The chain combines TRBV5-1 with TRBJ2-3; 9 nucleotides align to TRBD1. Germline CDR1 is SGHRS and CDR2 is YFSETQ. J gave up 3 bases and V 0 bases, and 8 bases lay outside the gene matches. This CDR3 comprises 17 residues. The CDR3 loop is CASSLDPGTGRTDTQYF. For the CDR3, the DNA is TGCGCCAGCAGCTTGGACCCTGGGACAGGGAGAACAGATACGCAGTATTTT.

This chain links TRBV7-3 with TRBJ2-3; TRBD2 is a possible D gene (6 bases). The CDR3 runs 14 residues. Germline V gene data show CDR1 as SGHTA and CDR2 as FQGTGA. Trimming removed 8 bases from V and 6 bases from J, with 18 bases in between. The CDR3 sequence: CASGVGRDADTQYF. CDR3 DNA: TGTGCCAGCGGCGTGGGGCGGGACGCCGATACGCAGTATTTT. Full variable domain (remainder filled in from reference TRBV7-3 and TRBJ2-3): GAGVSQTPSNKVTEKGKYVELRCDPISGHTALYWYRQSLGQGPEFLIYFQGTGAADDSGLPNDRFFAVRPEGSVSTLKIQRTERGDSAVYLCASGVGRDADTQYFGPGTRLTVL.

The chain uses TRBV27 and TRBJ1-2; D might be TRBD1 (6 bases). CDR1 is MNHEY and CDR2 is SMNVEV in the germline V gene (reference sequence). The V gene lost 5 bases and the J gene lost 0 bases, with 10 bases spanning the gap. The CDR3 loop spans 14 amino acids. In DNA, the CDR3 is TGTGCCAGCAGTACCACAGGGTCTAACTATGGCTACACCTTC. Its protein product is CASSTTGSNYGYTF.

CDR3 nucleotides: TGTGCCAGCACCCGGGACCAAGAGACCCAGTACTTC. This sequence encodes CASTRDQETQYF. The rearrangement uses TRBV6-5 and TRBJ2-5; D remains unclear. Deletions cut 7 bases from V and 0 bases from J, with 6 bases between. Germline-derived CDR1 and CDR2 are MNHEY and SVGAGI. CDR3 length equals 12 residues.

This chain joins TRBV7-9 and TRBJ2-3; the D gene is possibly TRBD2 (6 bases). In germline, CDR1 is SEHNR, CDR2 FQNEAQ (reference sequence). Trimming stripped 2 bases from V and 6 bases from J, with 12 bases between. This CDR3 region has 14 residues. CDR3: CASSLISGSDTQYF. CDR3 sequence (DNA): TGTGCCAGCAGCTTAATCTCCGGGAGCGATACGCAGTATTTT.

This sequence joins TRBV28 and TRBJ2-7; 7 bases fit TRBD2. The junction had 14 bases not matched to a gene; V was cut back by 6 bases and J by 0 bases. The CDR3 extends over 17 amino acids. Germline V gives CDR1 MDHEN, CDR2 SYDVKM. CDR3 amino acids: CASSLRAGGFSSYEQYF. CDR3 DNA: TGTGCCAGCAGCCTAAGGGCCGGGGGGTTCAGCTCCTACGAGCAGTACTTC.